The clone carrying this TCR beta chain was seen ten or more times. These data are taken from a study of Graves' ophthalmopathy and Graves' hyperthyroidism. V lost 1 base, J lost 1 base, and 4 bases lay in between. The germline CDR1 and CDR2 sequences are DFQATT and SNEGSKA (reference sequence). This CDR3 comprises 13 residues. RNA transcripts provided the template for amplifying TCR beta CDR3 regions. HTBI-primed first-round RT-PCR preceded second-round multiplex PCR. TCRdb recomputed calls from the multiplex PCR reads with MiXCR, one row per CDR3 protein. The sample consists of 560,000 or so distinct CDR3 sequences, approximately 35% of them appearing once.

This TCR was sampled from an adult man with Graves' hyperthyroidism. Source material: peripheral blood or thyroid tissue (not recorded which). The chain has TRBV20-1 and TRBJ2-2; D is unresolved. The CDR3 here is CSARGMNTGELFF. Written as DNA, the CDR3 is TGCAGTGCTAGAGGCATGAACACCGGGGAGCTGTTTTTT.